Presented here are 7 T cell receptor beta chains from one specimen sequenced in a study of cytomegalovirus exposure and HLA in healthy donors. TCRdb keeps only in-frame clones here, not all; method: immunoSEQ multiplex PCR. The sample yields approximately 120,000 clones, 70% to 90% seen once. Material: PBMCs. The receptors stem from a woman under 30 in good health and CMV-seronegative.

V usage is TRBV27 and J usage is TRBJ2-1; TRBD2 matches 14 bases. The ends lost 5 bases at V and 10 bases at J; junction bases unmatched: 7. Germline CDR1 is MNHEY and CDR2 is SMNVEV (reference sequence). This CDR3 has 15 amino acids. The CDR3 DNA reads TGTGCCAGCAGTCTGGGACTAGCGGGGGTAAGGGAGCAGTTCTTC. Its translation: CASSLGLAGVREQFF.

The table lists this clone with a count of one. This chain connects TRBV6-5 to TRBJ2-2, with D perhaps TRBD2 (5 bases). This CDR3 spans 14 amino acids. Trimming pared 2 bases from V and 4 bases from J, leaving 8 bases between. Germline-derived CDR1 and CDR2 are MNHEY and SVGAGI. The CDR3 coding sequence is TGTGCCAGCAGTTACAGGGAGACCACCGGGGAGCTGTTTTTT. This gives the protein CASSYRETTGELFF.

The chain joins TRBV28 to TRBJ1-5; no clear D. V was cut by 6 bases and J by 0 bases, with 9 bases left in between. CDR1 MDHEN and CDR2 SYDVKM come from the germline V gene. This CDR3 is 14 amino acids long. The CDR3 DNA is TGTGCCAGCAGCAATCAGTATAGCAATCAGCCCCAGCATTTT. It specifies CASSNQYSNQPQHF.

The rearrangement joins TRBV30 to TRBJ1-2, with D uncertain. Germline CDR1 GTSNPN, CDR2 SVGIG (reference sequence). Trimming removed 2 bases from V and 5 bases from J, with 9 bases in between. The CDR3 loop spans 12 amino acids. The DNA of the CDR3 is TGTGCCTGGAGTCCCGGGAGTTATGGCTACACCTTC. This sequence encodes CAWSPGSYGYTF. Variable domain in full (rest from reference TRBV30 and TRBJ1-2): SQTIHQWPATLVQPVGSPLSLECTVEGTSNPNLYWYRQAAGRGLQLLFYSVGIGQISSEVPQNLSASRPQDRQFILSSKKLLLSDSGFYLCAWSPGSYGYTFGSGTRLTVV.

The rearrangement joins TRBV7-7 to TRBJ2-2, with 12 bases that match TRBD2. This CDR3 region has 16 residues. The V gene's germline CDR1 is SSHAT and CDR2 FNYEAQ (reference sequence). The J segment lost 7 bases and the V segment lost 5 bases, leaving 8 bases of the junction unmatched. CDR3: CASSPATSGGYGELFF. The CDR3 coding sequence is TGTGCCAGCAGCCCCGCGACTAGCGGGGGATACGGGGAGCTGTTTTTT.

In DNA form, the CDR3 reads TGCGCCAGCAGCTCCGGGACAGACTATGGCTACACCTTC. This sequence encodes CASSSGTDYGYTF. The chain uses TRBV5-1 and TRBJ1-2; 7 nucleotides match TRBD1. J gave up 3 bases and V 3 bases, and 2 bases lay outside the gene matches. From germline, CDR1 is SGHRS and CDR2 YFSETQ. This CDR3 contains 13 residues.

The CDR3 loop is CASSLFSPGRQHYGYTF. The CDR3 region has the DNA TGTGCCAGCAGTTTATTTAGCCCCGGGCGACAGCACTATGGCTACACCTTC. The chain carries TRBV28 and TRBJ1-2; a weak D match, TRBD1 (5 bases). Germline-derived CDR1 and CDR2 are MDHEN and SYDVKM. Trimming pared 1 base from V and 3 bases from J, leaving 18 bases between. The CDR3 consists of 17 residues.